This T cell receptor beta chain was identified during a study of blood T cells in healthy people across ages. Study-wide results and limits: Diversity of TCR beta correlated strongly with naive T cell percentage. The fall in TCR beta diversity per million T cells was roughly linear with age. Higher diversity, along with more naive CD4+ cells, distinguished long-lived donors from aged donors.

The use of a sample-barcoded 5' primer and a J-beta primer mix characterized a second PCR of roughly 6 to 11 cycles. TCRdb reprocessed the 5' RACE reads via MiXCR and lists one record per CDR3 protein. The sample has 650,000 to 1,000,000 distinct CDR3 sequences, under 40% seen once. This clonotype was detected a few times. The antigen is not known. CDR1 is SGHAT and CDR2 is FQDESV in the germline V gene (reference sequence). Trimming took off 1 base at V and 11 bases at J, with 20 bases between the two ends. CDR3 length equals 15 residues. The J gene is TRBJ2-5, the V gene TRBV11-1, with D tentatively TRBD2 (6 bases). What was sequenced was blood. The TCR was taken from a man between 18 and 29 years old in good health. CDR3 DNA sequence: TGTGCCAGCAGCTTAGAGGGACTGGATCGTAATGAGCAGTACTTC. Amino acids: CASSLEGLDRNEQYF.